A selection of T cell receptor beta chains follows, all from one sample in a study of cytomegalovirus exposure and HLA in healthy donors. Clones were read by immunoSEQ multiplex PCR, and TCRdb kept only the in-frame ones, dropping some. The sample data list approximately 100,000 clones. Sequencing was done on a sample of PBMCs. Every receptor here comes from a man between 50 and 59 years old in good health and CMV-seronegative. Both conserved end residues are part of each CDR3. A D gene is named only where the DNA matches it firmly.

TRBV19	13	-	TRBJ2-2	CASSIMGSGELFF	TGTGCCAGTAGTATCATGGGCAGCGGGGAGCTGTTTTTT
TRBV5-6	13	-	TRBJ2-7	CASSSGRVYEQYF	TGTGCCAGCAGCTCTGGTCGAGTTTACGAGCAGTACTTC
TRBV7-9	12	TRBD2	TRBJ2-1	CASSRGGDEQFF	TGTGCCAGCAGTCGGGGGGGTGATGAGCAGTTCTTC
TRBV15	14	-	TRBJ1-1	CATSPRTGSTEAFF	TGTGCCACCAGCCCACGGACGGGGAGCACTGAAGCTTTCTTT
TRBV19	15	TRBD1	TRBJ1-5	CASSVDRGEGQPQHF	TGTGCCAGTAGTGTAGACAGGGGAGAGGGTCAGCCCCAGCATTTT
TRBV5-1	15	-	TRBJ2-5	CASSLGTGGQETQYF	TGCGCCAGCAGCTTGGGGACCGGGGGACAAGAGACCCAGTACTTC
TRBV19	15	-	TRBJ1-2	CASSDKLGSPYGYTF	TGTGCCAGTAGTGACAAGCTCGGCAGCCCCTATGGCTACACCTTC
TRBV29-1	12	TRBD1	TRBJ1-1	CSAKQGSTEAFF	TGCAGCGCGAAACAGGGGAGCACTGAAGCTTTCTTT
TRBV6-1	16	TRBD1	TRBJ2-7	CASSEGTGIGSYEQYF	TGTGCCAGCAGTGAGGGGACAGGGATCGGTTCCTACGAGCAGTACTTC
TRBV7-6	13	-	TRBJ2-3	CASSLVGPDTQYF	TGTGCCAGCAGCTTAGTGGGGCCAGATACGCAGTATTTT
TRBV19	13	TRBD2	TRBJ2-7	CASSGREGYEQYF	TGTGCCAGTAGCGGCAGGGAGGGCTACGAGCAGTACTTC
TRBV4-3	15	-	TRBJ2-5	CASSHLLDWRETQYF	TGCGCCAGCAGCCACCTACTAGACTGGAGGGAGACCCAGTACTTC
TRBV9	13	TRBD1	TRBJ1-1	CASSHGTDTEAFF	TGTGCCAGCAGCCACGGGACAGACACTGAAGCTTTCTTT
TRBV12-2	19	-	TRBJ2-7	CASRLSGLAGVSHSYEQYF	TGTGCAAGTCGCTTATCGGGACTAGCGGGAGTCTCGCACTCCTACGAGCAGTACTTC
TRBV6-6	14	-	TRBJ2-2	CASSSSGAVGELFF	TGTGCCAGCAGCTCCTCAGGGGCAGTCGGGGAGCTGTTTTTT
TRBV5-6	12	-	TRBJ1-2	CASSEGPFGYTF	TGTGCCAGCAGCGAGGGCCCTTTCGGCTACACCTTC
TRBV5-1	16	-	TRBJ1-1	CASNPSLTGSNTEAFF	TGCGCCAGCAACCCCAGCCTGACGGGATCGAACACTGAAGCTTTCTTT
TRBV19	14	-	TRBJ2-2	CASSIDTNTGELFF	TGTGCCAGTAGTATCGACACGAACACCGGGGAGCTGTTTTTT
TRBV7-9	16	-	TRBJ2-7	CASSSSLSPSSYEQYF	TGTGCCAGCAGCTCCTCCCTCTCCCCGAGCTCCTACGAGCAGTACTTC
TRBV7-3	14	-	TRBJ2-1	CASSLSLANNEQFF	TGTGCCAGCAGCTTAAGTCTAGCGAATAATGAGCAGTTCTTC
TRBV19	12	-	TRBJ2-2	CASSSGTGELFF	TGTGCCAGTAGTAGCGGCACGGGGGAGCTGTTTTTT
TRBV5-6	15	-	TRBJ1-4	CASSEQGGSDEKLFF	TGTGCCAGCAGCGAACAGGGAGGGAGCGATGAAAAACTGTTTTTT
TRBV5-1	13	-	TRBJ2-1	CASSLALGAEQFF	TGCGCCAGCAGCTTGGCCTTAGGGGCCGAGCAGTTCTTC
TRBV30	11	-	TRBJ1-2	CAWEQGRGYTF	TGTGCCTGGGAGCAGGGGCGAGGCTACACCTTC
TRBV5-1	16	-	TRBJ2-2	CASSLGSGGNTGELFF	TGCGCCAGCAGCTTGGGGTCGGGGGGCAACACCGGGGAGCTGTTTTTT
TRBV4-1	18	TRBD2	TRBJ2-3	CASSPNYLGLAGTDTQYF	TGCGCCAGCAGCCCCAACTATTTGGGACTAGCGGGAACAGATACGCAGTATTTT
TRBV7-2	14	TRBD2	TRBJ2-7	CASSRGGATYEQYF	TGTGCCAGCAGCCGGGGGGGTGCAACCTACGAGCAGTACTTC
TRBV19	14	-	TRBJ1-2	CASSIRGGNYGYTF	TGTGCCAGTAGTATTCGCGGAGGGAACTATGGCTACACCTTC
TRBV29-1	14	TRBD1	TRBJ2-1	CSGTRDRVYNEQFF	TGCAGCGGGACCCGGGACAGGGTCTACAATGAGCAGTTCTTC
TRBV19	16	-	TRBJ2-2	CASSISSGVATGELFF	TGTGCCAGTAGTATAAGTTCGGGAGTTGCCACCGGGGAGCTGTTTTTT
TRBV15	16	-	TRBJ2-3	CATSREGRLSTDTQYF	TGTGCCACCAGCAGAGAGGGGCGGTTGAGCACAGATACGCAGTATTTT
TRBV15	15	TRBD2	TRBJ2-7	CATSRDAAGGNEQYF	TGTGCCACCAGCAGAGATGCAGCGGGAGGGAACGAGCAGTACTTC
TRBV5-1	14	-	TRBJ1-4	CASSYGDFNEKLFF	TGCGCCAGCAGTTATGGGGACTTTAATGAAAAACTGTTTTTT
TRBV9	15	-	TRBJ2-7	CASSPHSRERGEQYF	TGTGCCAGCAGCCCCCACTCCCGTGAACGTGGCGAGCAGTACTTC
TRBV19	15	TRBD1	TRBJ2-5	CASSSGQGGSETQYF	TGTGCCAGTAGCAGCGGACAGGGTGGGTCAGAGACCCAGTACTTC
TRBV4-1	17	TRBD2	TRBJ2-1	CASSQKGLAGGYNEQFF	TGCGCCAGCAGCCAGAAGGGACTAGCGGGAGGTTACAATGAGCAGTTCTTC
TRBV5-1	16	TRBD1	TRBJ1-2	CASSPRTGGTNYGYTF	TGCGCCAGCAGCCCCCGGACAGGGGGCACTAACTATGGCTACACCTTC
TRBV6-1	15	-	TRBJ1-5	CASSEPPGSTQPQHF	TGTGCCAGCAGTGAACCTCCAGGGTCGACTCAGCCCCAGCATTTT
TRBV30	15	TRBD1	TRBJ1-5	CAWSPGQGSNQPQHF	TGTGCCTGGAGTCCAGGACAGGGAAGCAATCAGCCCCAGCATTTT
TRBV9	14	-	TRBJ2-3	CASSADSRTDTQYF	TGTGCCAGCAGCGCGGACAGTCGCACAGATACGCAGTATTTT
TRBV18	15	TRBD1	TRBJ1-1	CASSPDRGQNTEAFF	TGTGCCAGCTCACCTGACAGGGGCCAGAACACTGAAGCTTTCTTT
TRBV27	14	-	TRBJ2-3	CASSRAGGQDTQYF	TGTGCCAGCTCTCGAGCGGGTGGGCAGGATACGCAGTATTTT
TRBV7-8	15	-	TRBJ2-1	CASSLDLPTYNEQFF	TGTGCCAGCAGCTTAGATCTACCTACCTACAATGAGCAGTTCTTC
TRBV19	14	-	TRBJ1-5	CASSMSGRQQPQHF	TGTGCCAGTAGTATGTCAGGGCGGCAACAGCCCCAGCATTTT
TRBV9	16	-	TRBJ2-3	CASSVGNGVSTDTQYF	TGTGCCAGCAGCGTAGGGAACGGGGTTAGCACAGATACGCAGTATTTT
TRBV4-2	15	TRBD2	TRBJ2-1	CASSLGLAGRDEQFF	TGTGCCAGCAGCCTCGGACTAGCGGGACGCGATGAGCAGTTCTTC
TRBV4-1	15	-	TRBJ1-2	CASSQANRARYGYAF	TGCGCCAGCAGCCAAGCGAACAGGGCGAGATATGGCTACGCCTTC
TRBV18	14	-	TRBJ2-7	CASSPVEGVDEQYF	TGTGCCAGCTCACCAGTTGAGGGCGTCGACGAGCAGTACTTC
TRBV9	14	-	TRBJ2-2	CASSVAPEAGELFF	TGTGCCAGCAGCGTAGCCCCGGAGGCCGGGGAGCTGTTTTTT
TRBV18	13	-	TRBJ1-1	CASSPTPGVEAFF	TGTGCCAGCTCACCTACTCCGGGGGTTGAAGCTTTCTTT
TRBV12-5	18	-	TRBJ2-3	CASGWGLGRGIGADTQYF	TGTGCTAGTGGTTGGGGTTTGGGCAGGGGAATTGGGGCAGATACGCAGTATTTT
TRBV30	13	-	TRBJ1-6	CAWSVGAGVTLHF	TGTGCCTGGAGTGTAGGGGCAGGGGTAACCCTCCACTTT
TRBV2	14	-	TRBJ1-3	CASGTGYSGNTIYF	TGTGCCAGCGGCACCGGGTACTCTGGAAACACCATATATTTT
TRBV2	14	TRBD2	TRBJ2-1	CASSGLAEYNEQFF	TGTGCCAGCAGTGGACTAGCGGAGTACAATGAGCAGTTCTTC
TRBV18	14	TRBD1	TRBJ1-2	CASSPPGGAYGYTF	TGTGCCAGCTCACCGCCAGGGGGCGCCTATGGCTACACCTTC
TRBV19	15	TRBD1	TRBJ2-5	CASSTRQGGRETQYF	TGTGCCAGTAGTACCAGACAGGGGGGGAGGGAGACCCAGTACTTC
TRBV7-6	16	-	TRBJ1-5	CASSLSPTFSNQPQHF	TGTGCCAGCAGCTTATCACCTACCTTTAGCAATCAGCCCCAGCATTTT
TRBV7-9	13	-	TRBJ1-1	CASSLEGQTKAFF	TGTGCCAGCAGCTTAGAAGGACAGACCAAAGCTTTCTTT
TRBV4-1	15	TRBD1	TRBJ1-2	CASSQEGGRGYGYTF	TGCGCCAGCAGCCAAGAAGGGGGCCGGGGCTATGGCTACACCTTC
TRBV5-1	17	TRBD1	TRBJ1-4	CASSHDRGSATNEKLFF	TGCGCCAGCAGCCACGACAGGGGGTCGGCAACTAATGAAAAACTGTTTTTT